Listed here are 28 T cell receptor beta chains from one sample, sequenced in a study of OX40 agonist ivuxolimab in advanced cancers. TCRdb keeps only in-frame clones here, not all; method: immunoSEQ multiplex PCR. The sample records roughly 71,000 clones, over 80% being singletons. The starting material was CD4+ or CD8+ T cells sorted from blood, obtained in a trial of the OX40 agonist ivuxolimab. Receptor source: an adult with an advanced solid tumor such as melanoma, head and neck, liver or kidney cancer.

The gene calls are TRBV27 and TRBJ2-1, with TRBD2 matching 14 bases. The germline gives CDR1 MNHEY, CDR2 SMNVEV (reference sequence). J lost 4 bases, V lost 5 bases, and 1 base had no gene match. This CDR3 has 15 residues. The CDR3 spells CASSRLAGGYNEQFF. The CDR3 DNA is TGTGCCAGCAGTCGACTAGCGGGAGGGTACAATGAGCAGTTCTTC.

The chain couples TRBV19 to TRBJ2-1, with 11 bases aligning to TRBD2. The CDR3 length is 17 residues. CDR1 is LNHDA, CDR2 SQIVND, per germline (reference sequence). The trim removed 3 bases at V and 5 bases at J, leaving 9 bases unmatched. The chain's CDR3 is CASSIFLAGGADNEQFF. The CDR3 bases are TGTGCCAGTAGTATCTTTTTAGCGGGAGGGGCCGACAATGAGCAGTTCTTC.

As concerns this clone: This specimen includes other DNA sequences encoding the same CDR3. CDR3 amino acids: CASSGRDRGYEQYF. For the CDR3, the DNA is TGTGCCAGTAGCGGCCGGGACAGGGGTTACGAGCAGTACTTC. V is TRBV19 and J is TRBJ2-7, with TRBD1 matching 10 bases. This CDR3 contains 14 residues. The V and J ends lost 6 bases and 4 bases, in that order; junction bases with no gene match: 6. The germline CDR1 and CDR2 sequences are LNHDA and SQIVND (reference sequence).

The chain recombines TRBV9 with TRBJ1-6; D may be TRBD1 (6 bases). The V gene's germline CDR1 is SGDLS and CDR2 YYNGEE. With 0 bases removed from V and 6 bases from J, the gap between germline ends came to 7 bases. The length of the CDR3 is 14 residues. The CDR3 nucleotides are TGTGCCAGCAGCGTAGCGGACAGTAATTCACCCCTCCACTTT. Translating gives CASSVADSNSPLHF.

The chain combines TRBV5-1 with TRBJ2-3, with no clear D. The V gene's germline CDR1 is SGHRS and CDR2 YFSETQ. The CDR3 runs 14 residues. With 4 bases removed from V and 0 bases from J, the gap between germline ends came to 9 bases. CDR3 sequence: CASSPFSSTDTQYF. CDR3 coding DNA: TGCGCCAGCAGCCCGTTTTCTAGCACAGATACGCAGTATTTT.

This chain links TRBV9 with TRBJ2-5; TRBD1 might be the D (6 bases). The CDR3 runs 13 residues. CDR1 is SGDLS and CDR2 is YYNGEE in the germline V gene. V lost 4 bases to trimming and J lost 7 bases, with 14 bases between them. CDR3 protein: CASSSRGGGTQYF. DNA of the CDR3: TGTGCCAGCAGCTCCCGAGGGGGTGGGACCCAGTACTTC.

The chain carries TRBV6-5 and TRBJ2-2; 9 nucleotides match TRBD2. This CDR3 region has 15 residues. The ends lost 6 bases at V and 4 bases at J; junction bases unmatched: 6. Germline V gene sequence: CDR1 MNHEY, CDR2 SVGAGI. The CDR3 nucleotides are TGTGCCAGCAGCCTCGGCGGGAGGGTCACCGGGGAGCTGTTTTTT. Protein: CASSLGGRVTGELFF.

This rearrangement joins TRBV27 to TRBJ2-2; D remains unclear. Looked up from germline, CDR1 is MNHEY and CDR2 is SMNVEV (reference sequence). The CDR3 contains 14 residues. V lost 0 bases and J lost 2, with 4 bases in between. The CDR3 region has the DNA TGTGCCAGCAGTTTATCGGCCAACACCGGGGAGCTGTTTTTT. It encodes CASSLSANTGELFF.

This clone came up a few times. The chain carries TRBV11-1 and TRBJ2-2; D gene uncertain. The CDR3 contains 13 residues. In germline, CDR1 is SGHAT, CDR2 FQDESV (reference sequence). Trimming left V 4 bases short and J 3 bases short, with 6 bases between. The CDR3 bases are TGTGCCAGCAGCTCCGACCACACCGGGGAGCTGTTTTTT. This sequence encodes CASSSDHTGELFF.

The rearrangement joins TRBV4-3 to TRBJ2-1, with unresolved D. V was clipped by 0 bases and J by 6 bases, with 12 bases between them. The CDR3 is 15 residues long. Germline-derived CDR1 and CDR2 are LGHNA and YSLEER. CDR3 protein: CASSQDLGGLNEQFF. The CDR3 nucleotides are TGCGCCAGCAGCCAAGATCTGGGTGGGCTCAATGAGCAGTTCTTC.

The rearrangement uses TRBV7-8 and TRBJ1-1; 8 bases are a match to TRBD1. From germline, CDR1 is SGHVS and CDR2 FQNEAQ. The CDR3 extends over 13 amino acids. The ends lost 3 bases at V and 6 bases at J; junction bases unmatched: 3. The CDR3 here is CASSFQDRAEAFF. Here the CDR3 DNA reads TGTGCCAGCAGCTTCCAGGACAGGGCTGAAGCTTTCTTT.

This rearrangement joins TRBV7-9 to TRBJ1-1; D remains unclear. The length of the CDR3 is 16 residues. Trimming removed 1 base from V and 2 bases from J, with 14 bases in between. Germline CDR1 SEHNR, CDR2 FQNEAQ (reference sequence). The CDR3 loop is CASSLGKSLGNTEAFF. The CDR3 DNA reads TGTGCCAGCAGCTTAGGTAAATCGCTTGGAAACACTGAAGCTTTCTTT.

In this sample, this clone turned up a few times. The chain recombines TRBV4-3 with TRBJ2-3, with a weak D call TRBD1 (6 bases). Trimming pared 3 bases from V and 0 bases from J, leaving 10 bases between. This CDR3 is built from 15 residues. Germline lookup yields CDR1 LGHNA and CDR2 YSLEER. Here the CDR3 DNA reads TGCGCCAGCAGCCAGGGACACGCTAGCACAGATACGCAGTATTTT. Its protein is CASSQGHASTDTQYF.

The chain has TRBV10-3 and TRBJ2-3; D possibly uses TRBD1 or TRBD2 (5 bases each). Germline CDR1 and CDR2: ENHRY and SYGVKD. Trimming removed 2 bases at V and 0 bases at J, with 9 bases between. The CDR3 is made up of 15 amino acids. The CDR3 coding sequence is TGTGCCATCAGTGAGGGGGGAATCAGCACAGATACGCAGTATTTT. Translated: CAISEGGISTDTQYF.

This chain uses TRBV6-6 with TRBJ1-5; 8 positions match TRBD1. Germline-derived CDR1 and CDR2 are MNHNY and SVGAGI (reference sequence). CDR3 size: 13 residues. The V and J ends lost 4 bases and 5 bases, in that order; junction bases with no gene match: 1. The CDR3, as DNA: TGTGCCAGCAGTTGGGGACAGGATCAGCCCCAGCATTTT. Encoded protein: CASSWGQDQPQHF.

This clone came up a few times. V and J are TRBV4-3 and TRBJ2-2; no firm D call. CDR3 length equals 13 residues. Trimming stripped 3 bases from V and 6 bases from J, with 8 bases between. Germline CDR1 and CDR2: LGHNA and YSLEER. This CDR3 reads CASSQLGAGELFF. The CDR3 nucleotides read TGCGCCAGCAGCCAGCTTGGCGCCGGGGAGCTGTTTTTT.

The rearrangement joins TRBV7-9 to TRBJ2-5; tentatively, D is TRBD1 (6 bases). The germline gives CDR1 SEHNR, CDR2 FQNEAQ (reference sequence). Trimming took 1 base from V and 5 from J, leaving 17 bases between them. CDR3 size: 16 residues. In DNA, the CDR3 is TGTGCCAGCAGCTTAGAGGGCAGGGGTTTTCATGAGACCCAGTACTTC. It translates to CASSLEGRGFHETQYF.

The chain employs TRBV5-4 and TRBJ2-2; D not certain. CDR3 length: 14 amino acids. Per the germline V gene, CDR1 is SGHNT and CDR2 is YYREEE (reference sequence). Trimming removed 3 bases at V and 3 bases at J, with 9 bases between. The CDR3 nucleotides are TGTGCCAGCAGCTCACAAGGGTACACCGGGGAGCTGTTTTTT. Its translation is CASSSQGYTGELFF.

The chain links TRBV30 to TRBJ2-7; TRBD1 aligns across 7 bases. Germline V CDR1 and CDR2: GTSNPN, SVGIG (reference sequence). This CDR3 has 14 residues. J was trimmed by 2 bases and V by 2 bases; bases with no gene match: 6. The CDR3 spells CAWSPGQDPYEQYF. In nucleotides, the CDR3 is TGTGCCTGGAGTCCAGGACAGGACCCCTACGAGCAGTACTTC.

In nucleotides, the CDR3 is TGTGCCAGCAGCCCAGGACAGGGACTGTACGAGCAGTACTTC. Amino acid sequence: CASSPGQGLYEQYF. The genes are TRBV4-2 and TRBJ2-7; 8 nucleotides align to TRBD1. With V trimmed by 4 bases and J by 4 bases, 6 bases remained unmatched. In germline, CDR1 is LGHNA, CDR2 YNFKEQ. The CDR3 extends over 14 amino acids.

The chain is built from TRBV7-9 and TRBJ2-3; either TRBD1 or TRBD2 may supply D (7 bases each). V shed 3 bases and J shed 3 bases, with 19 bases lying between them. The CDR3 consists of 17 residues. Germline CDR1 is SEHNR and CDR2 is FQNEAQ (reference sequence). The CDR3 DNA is TGTGCCAGCAGCTTCCCCAGGGGGGGGAGAAATACAGATACGCAGTATTTT. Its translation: CASSFPRGGRNTDTQYF.

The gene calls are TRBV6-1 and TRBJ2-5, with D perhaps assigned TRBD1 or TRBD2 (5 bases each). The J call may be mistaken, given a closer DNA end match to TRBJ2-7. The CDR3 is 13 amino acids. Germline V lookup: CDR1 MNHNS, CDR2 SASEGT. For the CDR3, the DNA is TGTGCCAGCAGCGACTTGGGGGATTACGAGCAGTACTTC. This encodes CASSDLGDYEQYF.

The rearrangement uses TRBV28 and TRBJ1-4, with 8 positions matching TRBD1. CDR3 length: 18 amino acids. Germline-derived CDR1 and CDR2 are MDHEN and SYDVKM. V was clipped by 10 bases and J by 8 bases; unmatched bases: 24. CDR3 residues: CAISIGFPGQGGYEKLFF. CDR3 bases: TGTGCCATCTCAATTGGGTTCCCCGGACAGGGCGGATACGAAAAACTGTTTTTT.

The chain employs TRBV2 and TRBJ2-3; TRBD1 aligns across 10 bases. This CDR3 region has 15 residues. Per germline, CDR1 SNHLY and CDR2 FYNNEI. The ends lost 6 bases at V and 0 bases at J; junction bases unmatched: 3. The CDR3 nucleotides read TGTGCCAGCAGGGACAGGGGGAGGAGCACAGATACGCAGTATTTT. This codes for CASRDRGRSTDTQYF.

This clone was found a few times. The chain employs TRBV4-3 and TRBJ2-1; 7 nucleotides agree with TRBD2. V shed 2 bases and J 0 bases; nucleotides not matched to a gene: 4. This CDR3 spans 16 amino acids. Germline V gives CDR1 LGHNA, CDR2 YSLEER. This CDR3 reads CASSQTSGGSYNEQFF. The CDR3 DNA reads TGCGCCAGCAGCCAAACCTCGGGAGGCTCCTACAATGAGCAGTTCTTC.

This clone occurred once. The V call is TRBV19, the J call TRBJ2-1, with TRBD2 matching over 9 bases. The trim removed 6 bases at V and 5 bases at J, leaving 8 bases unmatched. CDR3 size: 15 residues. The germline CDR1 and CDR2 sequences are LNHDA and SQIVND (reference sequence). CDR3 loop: CASRLGLAENNEQFF. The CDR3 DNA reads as TGTGCCAGTAGGTTGGGACTAGCAGAAAACAATGAGCAGTTCTTC.

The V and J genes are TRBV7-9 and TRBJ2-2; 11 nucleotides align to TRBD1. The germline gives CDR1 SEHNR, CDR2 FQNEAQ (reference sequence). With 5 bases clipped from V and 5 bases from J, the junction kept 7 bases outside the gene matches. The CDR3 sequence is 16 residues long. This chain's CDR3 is CASSDRTGGTTGELFF. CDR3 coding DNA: TGTGCCAGCAGCGACAGGACAGGGGGCACAACCGGGGAGCTGTTTTTT. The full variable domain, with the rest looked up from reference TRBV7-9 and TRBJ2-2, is DTGVSQNPRHKITKRGQNVTFRCDPISEHNRLYWYRQTLGQGPEFLTYFQNEAQLEKSRLLSDRFSAERPKGSFSTLEIQRTEQGDSAMYLCASSDRTGGTTGELFFGEGSRLTVL.

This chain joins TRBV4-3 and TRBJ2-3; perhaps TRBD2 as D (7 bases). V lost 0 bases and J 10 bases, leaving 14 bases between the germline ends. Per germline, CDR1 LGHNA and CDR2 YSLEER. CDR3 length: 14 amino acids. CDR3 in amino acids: CASSQDRLGGAQYF. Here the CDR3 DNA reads TGCGCCAGCAGCCAAGATAGGCTAGGGGGGGCGCAGTATTTT.